This T cell receptor beta chain was sequenced during a study of T cell responses to AZD1222 COVID-19 vaccine. To note about this clone: What it recognizes is unknown.

Study-level findings and limits: The CD4 TCRs associated with vaccination extended across spike and predominated at 160-218 and 743-854. Repertoire samples came only from after the peak T cell response. Recipients of two AZD1222 doses showed rising Spike-specific TCR breadth and depth.

The protocol was immunoSEQ multiplex PCR, while the TCRdb copy is restricted to in-frame clones and leaves out a portion. The sample has some 96,000 clones; about 83% are singletons. The CDR3 is 15 residues long. The V gene lost 4 bases and the J gene lost 10 bases, with 22 bases spanning the gap. In germline, CDR1 is LGHNA, CDR2 YSLEER. The clonotype was recovered from an adult in good health. The rearrangement uses TRBV4-3 and TRBJ1-2; perhaps TRBD1 as D (5 bases). The sequenced sample was peripheral blood, obtained on day 0 of AZD1222 vaccination. The CDR3 protein is CASSREYGTAGYYTF. CDR3 sequence (DNA): TGCGCCAGCAGCCGCGAATACGGGACGGCAGGGTACTACACCTTC.